This record looks at one T cell receptor (beta chain) sequence and its context. Germline CDR1 is MNHEY and CDR2 is SVGAGI. Trimming cost V 5 bases and J 16 bases; bases outside gene matches: 7. This CDR3 has 11 amino acids. This sample was included in a study of blood T cell repertoires in COVID-19. About the research overall: Italy, Spain and the United States were the sources of the convalescent and acute COVID-19 samples. Sources were T cells, B-cell-depleted T cells, or PBMCs; the material itself was cDNA or gDNA.

Seattle cases were enrolled at active infection and followed longitudinally. Original data processing: Researchers report that nucleated cell counts were estimated from reference gene primer amplification. Sequencing was performed with immunoSEQ multiplex PCR; in TCRdb, only in-frame clones are kept and a portion is missing. V and J calls and clone size are those listed in that table; D and trimming were worked out from the DNA. The sample holds over 250,000 clones, 88% seen once. The sequence was obtained from a woman in her sixties or seventies with COVID-19, enrolled during active disease. Sequences were obtained from peripheral blood. The V gene is TRBV6-5, the J gene TRBJ1-4; 7 bases map to TRBD1. CDR3 region: CASSRQGMEFF. CDR3 in DNA: TGTGCCAGCAGTAGACAGGGTATGGAGTTTTTT.